The 13 T cell receptor beta chains below were found in one sample sequenced in a study of T cell changes during pregnancy in multiple sclerosis. Only in-frame clones appear in the TCRdb table, and some are missing; sequencing was by immunoSEQ multiplex PCR. The profile shows about 40,000 clones, 91% of them singletons. The specimen was CD4+ T cells from peripheral blood mononuclear cells, collected in the second trimester of pregnancy. The receptors shown here come from a female donor in good health, enrolled as a control in a pregnancy study.

This chain links TRBV28 with TRBJ1-2; the D is unclear. The CDR3 extends over 16 amino acids. The V end lost 6 bases, the J end lost 0 bases, and 17 bases lay between the germline ends. The germline V gene encodes CDR1 MDHEN and CDR2 SYDVKM. CDR3 nucleotides: TGTGCCAGCAGCCAGGTTGGTCGGAAAGCTAACTATGGCTACACCTTC. The encoded protein is CASSQVGRKANYGYTF.

This rearrangement joins TRBV11-2 to TRBJ2-1; 16 positions match TRBD2. J was trimmed by 10 bases and V by 5 bases; bases with no gene match: 8. Germline CDR1 is SGHAT and CDR2 is FQNNGV. The CDR3 is 16 residues long. The CDR3 protein is CASSPPGLAGGLEQFF. In nucleotides, the CDR3 is TGTGCCAGCAGCCCACCGGGACTAGCGGGGGGGTTAGAGCAGTTCTTC.

The V gene is TRBV28, the J gene TRBJ1-2, with TRBD1 matching 7 bases. The CDR3 runs to 16 residues. The germline CDR1 and CDR2 sequences are MDHEN and SYDVKM. The junction had 12 bases not matched to a gene; V was cut back by 4 bases and J by 4 bases. The CDR3 nucleotides read TGTGCCAGCAGTTCCTGGGGCGACAGGGAGGCCTATGGCTACACCTTC. Translated: CASSSWGDREAYGYTF.

The chain employs TRBV15 and TRBJ2-1; weak D call: TRBD2 (6 bases). This CDR3 is built from 13 residues. V lost 8 bases and J 4 bases, leaving 12 bases between the germline ends. Germline V lookup: CDR1 LNHNV, CDR2 YYDKDF (reference sequence). DNA of the CDR3: TGTGCCACCGCGATAGGAGGGTACAATGAGCAGTTCTTC. As protein: CATAIGGYNEQFF.

This chain joins TRBV5-1 and TRBJ2-5; 7 bases match TRBD2. Germline assignment: CDR1 SGHRS and CDR2 YFSETQ. This CDR3 is built from 14 residues. Trimming took 6 bases from V and 8 from J; bases not matched to a gene: 13. Here the CDR3 reads CASIGGDFVGTQYF. CDR3 nucleotide sequence: TGCGCCAGCATTGGGGGGGACTTCGTAGGCACCCAGTACTTC.

The V and J genes are TRBV30 and TRBJ2-2, with TRBD2 as a possible D gene (6 bases). The CDR3 has 15 residues. Germline loops: CDR1 GTSNPN, CDR2 SVGIG (reference sequence). V was trimmed by 8 bases and J by 1 base, leaving 17 bases between them. CDR3 in amino acids: CARGTGQGNTGELFF. In DNA, the CDR3 is TGTGCCCGGGGGACGGGGCAGGGGAACACCGGGGAGCTGTTTTTT.

The CDR3 sequence is CASTPLKPVGTAPTGELFF. The CDR3 bases are TGTGCCAGTACACCCTTAAAACCCGTCGGGACAGCGCCAACCGGGGAGCTGTTTTTT. The J gene is TRBJ2-2, the V gene TRBV18, with TRBD1 identical over 7 bases. V gave up 9 bases and J gave up 5 bases; unmatched junction bases: 24. The CDR3 sequence is 19 residues long. Germline lookup yields CDR1 KGHSH and CDR2 LQKENI.

The chain couples TRBV18 to TRBJ2-3, with D possibly being TRBD2 (7 bases). The CDR3 spans 16 residues. Germline values: CDR1 KGHSH, CDR2 LQKENI. Trimming took off 4 bases at V and 2 bases at J, with 16 bases between the two ends. CDR3 loop: CASSRTAGALTDTQYF. The CDR3 DNA reads TGTGCCAGCTCACGAACGGCGGGGGCCCTCACAGATACGCAGTATTTT.

V gene TRBV18 combines with J gene TRBJ1-4; the D gene is possibly TRBD1 (6 bases). Trimming took off 5 bases at V and 0 bases at J, with 10 bases between the two ends. There are 15 residues in the CDR3. The germline CDR1 and CDR2 sequences are KGHSH and LQKENI. The CDR3 DNA sequence: TGTGCCAGCTCAACCGACAGGACAACTAATGAAAAACTGTTTTTT. Its translation is CASSTDRTTNEKLFF.

The chain couples TRBV25-1 to TRBJ2-5, with a possible D match to TRBD2 (5 bases). Germline CDR1 MGHDK, CDR2 SYGVNS. The CDR3 totals 14 residues. Between the trimmed V and J ends, which lost 6 bases and 7 bases, there was a span of 18 bases. The DNA for the CDR3 is TGTGCCAGCAGGGCTCTCGAGGGTTGGCGGACCCAGTACTTC. It codes for CASRALEGWRTQYF.

This clone is a singleton in its sample. The chain joins TRBV15 to TRBJ1-5; 7 nucleotides line up with TRBD1. Germline V gives CDR1 LNHNV, CDR2 YYDKDF (reference sequence). CDR3 length equals 15 residues. With V trimmed by 1 base and J by 2 bases, 2 bases remained unmatched. Here the CDR3 DNA reads TGTGCCACCAGCAGAGGACAGGGTCGCAATCAGCCCCAGCATTTT. Translated, it gives CATSRGQGRNQPQHF.

This chain uses TRBV27 with TRBJ1-6; the match to TRBD1 covers 8 bases. V was pared by 3 bases and J by 0 bases, with 7 bases of the junction left unmatched. Per germline, CDR1 MNHEY and CDR2 SMNVEV (reference sequence). CDR3 length: 18 residues. CDR3 DNA sequence: TGTGCCAGCAGTTTTTCCAGACAGGGGAGCTCCTATAATTCACCCCTCCACTTT. Protein product: CASSFSRQGSSYNSPLHF.

The rearrangement joins TRBV9 to TRBJ2-1, with 9 bases identical to TRBD2. The CDR3 contains 15 residues. The V segment lost 4 bases and the J segment 5 bases; nucleotides outside the gene matches: 7. Germline V gene lookup returns CDR1 SGDLS and CDR2 YYNGEE. The CDR3 is CASSLSGGTDNEQFF. The CDR3 DNA follows: TGTGCCAGCAGCCTTAGCGGGGGAACCGACAATGAGCAGTTCTTC.